These T cell receptor beta chains were read from a single sample in a study of blood T cell repertoires in COVID-19. Using immunoSEQ multiplex PCR, the repertoire was profiled, and TCRdb retains in-frame clones only, with some absent. The sample contains a few hundred thousand clones, about 89% of which appear only once. Specimen: PBMCs or T cells enriched from blood (not recorded which). The receptors derive from a woman aged 25 to 45 who had recovered from COVID-19. Each CDR3 is given with its conserved first and last residue. A D gene is named only where the DNA matches it firmly. Size is omitted from some rows. Given values are once, few, many or a class for expanded clones.

clone size	D gene	V gene	J gene	CDR3 protein	CDR3 DNA
NA	NA	TRBV18	TRBJ2-7	CASSSAEIDSYEQYF	TGTGCCAGCTCATCGGCCGAAATTGACAGCTACGAGCAGTACTTC
NA	NA	TRBV28	TRBJ1-6	CASSPAAPHNSPLHF	TGTGCCAGCAGTCCCGCGGCACCCCATAATTCACCCCTCCACTTT
NA	TRBD1	TRBV19	TRBJ1-4	CASSKAGGREKLFF	TGTGCCAGTAGTAAAGCAGGGGGCAGGGAAAAACTGTTTTTT
NA	TRBD1	TRBV6-5	TRBJ1-3	CASSSPGQGRNTIYF	TGTGCCAGCAGCTCACCGGGACAGGGCAGAAACACCATATATTTT
NA	NA	TRBV7-8	TRBJ2-1	CASSTLYAEQFF	TGTGCCAGCAGCACCCTCTACGCGGAGCAGTTCTTC
NA	TRBD2	TRBV4-3	TRBJ2-1	CASSQDPPSGSYNEQFF	TGCGCCAGCAGCCAAGATCCCCCTAGCGGGAGCTACAATGAGCAGTTCTTC
NA	NA	TRBV7-2	TRBJ1-1	CASSFVRRWGRQGEAFF	TGTGCCAGCAGCTTTGTGAGGCGGTGGGGCAGGCAAGGTGAAGCTTTCTTT
NA	NA	TRBV7-6	TRBJ1-2	CASSINQGNYGYTF	TGTGCCAGCAGCATAAACCAGGGGAACTATGGCTACACCTTC
once	NA	TRBV7-2	TRBJ1-5	CASSLERAGNQPQHF	TGTGCCAGCAGCTTAGAAAGGGCGGGTAATCAGCCCCAGCATTTT
NA	TRBD1	TRBV6-5	TRBJ1-4	CASRSGDSNEKLFF	TGTGCCAGCAGAAGTGGGGACAGTAATGAAAAACTGTTTTTT
once	NA	TRBV29-1	TRBJ1-2	CSVAGGADNYGYTF	TGCAGCGTTGCCGGGGGGGCAGACAACTATGGCTACACCTTC
NA	TRBD2	TRBV4-3	TRBJ2-7	CASSNGRYEQYF	TGCGCCAGCAGCAACGGGAGGTACGAGCAGTACTTC
NA	TRBD1	TRBV30	TRBJ2-7	CAWSVGQAVSYEQYF	TGTGCCTGGAGTGTGGGACAGGCAGTCTCCTACGAGCAGTACTTC
NA	NA	TRBV4-2	TRBJ1-2	CASSPGPSGVAGYTF	TGTGCCAGCAGCCCCGGTCCGAGCGGGGTCGCTGGCTACACCTTC
NA	NA	TRBV4-1	TRBJ1-5	CASSQDQFRRPQHF	TGCGCCAGCAGCCAAGATCAATTCCGGAGGCCCCAGCATTTT
NA	TRBD1	TRBV5-4	TRBJ2-2	CASRPDRGRGELFF	TGTGCCAGCAGACCAGACAGGGGGCGCGGGGAGCTGTTTTTT
NA	NA	TRBV7-2	TRBJ1-2	CASSLNGLPGYGYTF	TGTGCCAGCAGCTTAAACGGACTCCCAGGCTATGGCTACACCTTC
NA	NA	TRBV10-2	TRBJ1-1	CASRDPRGTEAFF	TGCGCCAGCAGGGACCCCAGGGGTACTGAAGCTTTCTTT
NA	TRBD2	TRBV28	TRBJ2-1	CASSTAGGQFF	TGTGCCAGCAGCACGGCGGGGGGGCAGTTCTTC
NA	NA	TRBV5-1	TRBJ2-7	CASSSPAAYEQYF	TGCGCCAGCAGCTCCCCGGCGGCCTACGAGCAGTACTTC
NA	NA	TRBV19	TRBJ1-5	CASKGGQNQPQHF	TGTGCCAGTAAGGGGGGGCAGAATCAGCCCCAGCATTTT
once	NA	TRBV4-2	TRBJ2-1	CASSQDRFGGSNNEQFF	TGTGCCAGCAGCCAAGATCGGTTCGGGGGTTCCAACAATGAGCAGTTCTTC
few	TRBD2	TRBV5-4	TRBJ2-7	CASSLRRESSYEQYF	TGTGCCAGCAGCTTGAGGCGGGAGAGCTCCTACGAGCAGTACTTC
NA	TRBD1	TRBV18	TRBJ1-3	CASSSGQGEYGNTIYF	TGTGCCAGCTCATCGGGACAGGGGGAATATGGAAACACCATATATTTT
NA	NA	TRBV28	TRBJ2-3	CASSVDSASTDTQYF	TGTGCCAGCAGCGTGGACAGCGCCAGCACAGATACGCAGTATTTT
NA	TRBD1	TRBV28	TRBJ1-2	CASRVTGGGGYTF	TGTGCCAGCAGGGTGACAGGGGGTGGAGGCTACACCTTC
NA	TRBD1	TRBV5-3	TRBJ2-5	CARSFGLPNPKQDRGSQETQYF	TGTGCCAGAAGCTTCGGTCTCCCGAACCCTAAACAGGACAGGGGATCCCAAGAGACCCAGTACTTC
NA	TRBD1	TRBV19	TRBJ2-1	CASSGQGSRYNEQFF	TGTGCCAGTAGTGGACAGGGTAGTCGCTACAATGAGCAGTTCTTC
NA	TRBD1	TRBV6-5	TRBJ1-2	CASSRDRDYGYTF	TGTGCCAGCAGTCGGGACAGGGATTATGGCTACACCTTC
NA	NA	TRBV28	TRBJ1-1	CASSLYLAGDGVNTEAFF	TGTGCCAGCAGTTTATATTTGGCAGGGGATGGGGTGAACACTGAAGCTTTCTTT
NA	TRBD2	TRBV18	TRBJ2-5	CASSPGLAEETQYF	TGTGCCAGCTCACCCGGACTAGCGGAAGAGACCCAGTACTTC
NA	NA	TRBV7-6	TRBJ2-1	CASSFSAGYSNEQFF	TGTGCCAGCAGCTTTAGCGCGGGGTACAGCAATGAGCAGTTCTTC
NA	TRBD1	TRBV6-4	TRBJ1-1	CASRLDRTGTEAFF	TGTGCCAGCAGGCTGGACAGGACGGGCACTGAAGCTTTCTTT
NA	NA	TRBV2	TRBJ1-4	CASSPRSEEKLFF	TGTGCCAGCAGTCCGAGATCTGAAGAAAAACTGTTTTTT
once	TRBD1	TRBV3-1/TRBV3-2	TRBJ1-5	CASSTGGNQPQHF	TGTGCCAGCAGTACAGGGGGCAATCAGCCCCAGCATTTT
NA	NA	TRBV7-3	TRBJ2-1	CASSLRGRGFTDEQFF	TGTGCCAGCAGCCTTCGTGGCCGAGGGTTTACGGATGAGCAGTTCTTC
NA	NA	TRBV28	TRBJ1-1	CASGGRTEAFF	TGTGCCAGCGGGGGGAGGACTGAAGCTTTCTTT
NA	TRBD1	TRBV28	TRBJ2-1	CASKLGDRSYNEQFF	TGTGCCAGCAAACTCGGGGACAGGAGCTACAATGAGCAGTTCTTC
NA	TRBD1	TRBV28	TRBJ2-7	CASRPGQRVYEQYF	TGTGCCAGCAGGCCGGGACAGAGAGTCTACGAGCAGTACTTC
few	NA	TRBV6-1	TRBJ2-7	CASSEVGGPYEQYF	TGTGCCAGCAGTGAAGTTGGAGGGCCCTACGAGCAGTACTTC
NA	NA	TRBV3-1/TRBV3-2	TRBJ2-7	CASSRALEQYF	TGTGCCAGCAGCCGGGCACTTGAGCAGTACTTC
NA	TRBD2	TRBV7-8	TRBJ2-5	CASSLGGGSFSETQYF	TGTGCCAGCAGCTTAGGCGGCGGGAGTTTCTCGGAGACCCAGTACTTC
NA	TRBD1	TRBV9	TRBJ2-1	CASSANTGAEQFF	TGTGCCAGCAGCGCGAATACAGGGGCCGAGCAGTTCTTC
NA	TRBD1	TRBV29-1	TRBJ2-1	CSVEGTGGVYNEQFF	TGCAGCGTTGAAGGGACAGGGGGCGTCTACAATGAGCAGTTCTTC
NA	NA	TRBV9	TRBJ1-1	CASSAGGAERTEAFF	TGTGCCAGCAGCGCTGGGGGCGCGGAAAGGACTGAAGCTTTCTTT